One sample yielded the 29 T cell receptor beta chains listed below, sequenced in a study of blood T cell repertoires in COVID-19. This table comes from immunoSEQ multiplex PCR, and its TCRdb copy is limited to in-frame clones, with some not included. The data show 50,000 or so clones, roughly 90% seen once. Sequencing input: peripheral blood. These receptors came from a human donor with active COVID-19. The donor label of this sample is uncertain.

This sequence joins TRBV18 and TRBJ2-1; 16 nucleotides line up with TRBD2. Germline CDR1 is KGHSH and CDR2 is LQKENI. This CDR3 spans 17 amino acids. V lost 3 bases to trimming and J lost 4 bases; unmatched junction nucleotides: 3. CDR3 region: CASSPPGLAGGYNEQFF. CDR3 bases: TGTGCCAGCTCACCTCCGGGACTAGCGGGGGGGTACAATGAGCAGTTCTTC.

The J gene is TRBJ1-3, the V gene TRBV4-1; D is unclear. Trimming took 4 bases from V and 0 from J, leaving 10 bases between them. Germline V CDR1 and CDR2: MGHRA, YSYEKL. This CDR3 region has 15 residues. The CDR3 protein is CASSPNRDSGNTIYF. The CDR3 coding sequence is TGCGCCAGCAGCCCCAATAGAGACTCTGGAAACACCATATATTTT.

Worth noting for this clone: The junction and the germline gene differ at one end; a read error may be behind it. The rearrangement joins TRBV7-9 to TRBJ1-2, with D hard to call. Germline assignment: CDR1 SEHNR and CDR2 FQNEAQ (reference sequence). CDR3 length equals 11 residues. CDR3 bases: TGTGCCAGCAGCTTATTTGCGGGGTATCACTTC. Its protein product is CASSLFAGYHF.

The chain carries TRBV7-2 and TRBJ1-6; 8 nucleotides line up with TRBD1. Germline-derived CDR1 and CDR2 are SGHTA and FQGNSA. The junction had 2 bases not matched to a gene; V was cut back by 0 bases and J by 4 bases. The CDR3 consists of 16 residues. The CDR3, as DNA: TGTGCCAGCAGCTTAGCCAGGGGGCTGTATAATTCACCCCTCCACTTT. Encoded protein: CASSLARGLYNSPLHF.

The chain joins TRBV29-1 to TRBJ1-1, with TRBD1 as a possible D gene (6 bases). With 5 bases removed from V and 4 bases from J, the gap between germline ends came to 14 bases. This CDR3 has 13 residues. CDR1 is SQVTM and CDR2 is ANQGSEA in the germline V gene. The CDR3 DNA reads TGCAGCGTTCATACAGGGAGTGGCACTGAAGCTTTCTTT. Amino acid sequence: CSVHTGSGTEAFF.

The chain joins TRBV4-3 to TRBJ1-1; no firm D call. The germline V and J ends were trimmed by 0 bases and 1 base, with 6 bases remaining between them. The germline CDR1 and CDR2 sequences are LGHNA and YSLEER. This CDR3 contains 14 residues. As DNA, the CDR3 is TGCGCCAGCAGCCAAGATCGGGGGAACACTGAAGCTTTCTTT. This codes for CASSQDRGNTEAFF.

The chain is built from TRBV7-3 and TRBJ2-5, with a tentative D call TRBD1 (6 bases). Looked up from germline, CDR1 is SGHTA and CDR2 is FQGTGA. This CDR3 is built from 14 residues. V lost 5 bases and J 5 bases, leaving 15 bases between the germline ends. The CDR3 region is CASSPPGQYETQYF. The DNA for the CDR3 is TGTGCCAGCAGCCCCCCTGGACAGTACGAGACCCAGTACTTC.

The chain couples TRBV7-3 to TRBJ2-5; 8 nucleotides align to TRBD2. Germline V gene data show CDR1 as SGHTA and CDR2 as FQGTGA. This CDR3 spans 15 amino acids. V lost 3 bases, J lost 2 bases, and 5 bases stayed unmatched. CDR3: CASSLAAGAQETQYF. For the CDR3, the DNA is TGTGCCAGCAGCTTGGCAGCGGGGGCACAAGAGACCCAGTACTTC.

V and J are TRBV4-1 and TRBJ1-5; no definite D call. The germline V gene has CDR1 MGHRA and CDR2 YSYEKL. With 4 bases removed from V and 7 bases from J, the gap between germline ends came to 17 bases. The CDR3 has 15 residues. The CDR3 here is CASSPDIGRGQPQHF. Here the CDR3 DNA reads TGCGCCAGCAGCCCAGATATTGGTCGCGGGCAGCCCCAGCATTTT.

The chain carries TRBV5-1 and TRBJ2-1, with a weak D call TRBD1 (6 bases). Germline CDR1 reads SGHRS; CDR2 reads YFSETQ. The CDR3 contains 15 residues. Trimming pared 0 bases from V and 2 bases from J, leaving 9 bases between. The CDR3 spells CASSLDRVPYNEQFF. The CDR3 DNA reads TGCGCCAGCAGCTTGGACAGGGTCCCCTACAATGAGCAGTTCTTC.

The chain has TRBV3-1 (or the pseudogene TRBV3-2) and TRBJ1-6; 10 bases agree with TRBD1. The CDR3 contains 16 residues. Germline CDR1 and CDR2: LGHDT and YNNKEL (reference sequence). The V segment lost 4 bases and the J segment 10 bases; nucleotides outside the gene matches: 10. The CDR3 spells CASSPSTGGLGSPLHF. Written as DNA, the CDR3 is TGTGCCAGCAGCCCTTCGACAGGGGGCTTGGGGTCACCCCTCCACTTT.

This clone occurred a few times. This chain connects TRBV4-3 to TRBJ1-1, with a weak D call TRBD1 (5 bases). Germline loops: CDR1 LGHNA, CDR2 YSLEER. Trimming took off 4 bases at V and 4 bases at J, with 10 bases between the two ends. CDR3 length: 13 amino acids. This chain's CDR3 is CASSPGGGTEAFF. CDR3 bases: TGCGCCAGCAGCCCCGGGGGGGGCACTGAAGCTTTCTTT.

The chain employs TRBV6-6 and TRBJ1-1; maybe TRBD1 (5 bases). The CDR3 totals 15 residues. The germline V gene has CDR1 MNHNY and CDR2 SVGAGI (reference sequence). V was trimmed by 2 bases and J by 6 bases, leaving 16 bases between them. The CDR3 DNA reads as TGTGCCAGCAGTTACGGGGGGACGCGAGGCCCTGAAGCTTTCTTT. This gives the protein CASSYGGTRGPEAFF.

Only one count was recorded for this clone. The chain joins TRBV6-5 to TRBJ1-3, with D possibly TRBD1 on 5 matching bases. The V and J ends lost 8 bases and 2 bases respectively, with 10 bases between them. Germline V gene sequence: CDR1 MNHEY, CDR2 SVGAGI. This CDR3 is built from 13 residues. CDR3 amino acids: CASQQGPGNTIYF. The DNA for the CDR3 is TGTGCCAGCCAGCAGGGTCCTGGAAACACCATATATTTT.

V is TRBV7-9 and J is TRBJ1-2; unclear D gene. The V gene's germline CDR1 is SEHNR and CDR2 FQNEAQ (reference sequence). Trimming cost V 1 base and J 0 bases, with 6 bases left between them. The CDR3 extends over 14 amino acids. The CDR3 DNA reads TGTGCCAGCAGCTTAGAGCGAGCTAACTATGGCTACACCTTC. This sequence encodes CASSLERANYGYTF.

The chain employs TRBV24-1 and TRBJ2-1; 9 bases agree with TRBD1. Germline V gene sequence: CDR1 KGHDR, CDR2 SFDVKD. The V and J ends lost 4 bases and 2 bases, in that order; junction bases with no gene match: 5. The CDR3 length is 16 residues. As DNA, the CDR3 is TGTGCCACCAGTGACCAAGACAGGGGGGCCTACAATGAGCAGTTCTTC. Amino acid sequence: CATSDQDRGAYNEQFF.

The chain employs TRBV27 and TRBJ1-1; 8 bases map to TRBD1. The length of the CDR3 is 15 residues. V was pared by 2 bases and J by 11 bases, with 13 bases of the junction left unmatched. Per the germline V gene, CDR1 is MNHEY and CDR2 is SMNVEV (reference sequence). CDR3 sequence reads: CASSLMVGTGLTAFF. CDR3 sequence (DNA): TGTGCCAGCAGTTTAATGGTAGGGACAGGATTGACGGCTTTCTTT.

This chain joins TRBV9 and TRBJ2-3; tentatively, D is TRBD1 (8 bases). Trimming took off 8 bases at V and 6 bases at J, with 28 bases between the two ends. The germline V gene encodes CDR1 SGDLS and CDR2 YYNGEE. CDR3 size: 17 residues. CDR3 loop: CASGRAGATGASDTQYF. The CDR3 nucleotides are TGTGCCAGTGGGAGGGCGGGCGCGACAGGGGCCTCGGATACGCAGTATTTT.

The rearrangement links TRBV5-6 to TRBJ1-1; possibly TRBD1 for D (6 bases). The CDR3 loop spans 15 amino acids. In germline, CDR1 is SGHDT, CDR2 YYEEEE. Trimming removed 3 bases at V and 5 bases at J, with 17 bases between. The CDR3 nucleotides read TGTGCCAGCAGCTGGGCCGGGGACGACAGGACTGAAGCTTTCTTT. Amino acids: CASSWAGDDRTEAFF.

This sequence joins TRBV18 and TRBJ1-1; D unresolved. This CDR3 is built from 14 residues. Germline loops: CDR1 KGHSH, CDR2 LQKENI. Trimming removed 3 bases from V and 4 bases from J, with 12 bases in between. CDR3 sequence: CASSPGQVTTEAFF. CDR3 bases: TGTGCCAGCTCACCGGGTCAGGTGACCACTGAAGCTTTCTTT.

The rearrangement links TRBV19 to TRBJ1-1, with 9 bases that match TRBD1. This CDR3 has 14 residues. The V gene end was trimmed by 3 bases and the J gene end by 5 bases; junction bases not matched to a gene: 4. Germline V CDR1 and CDR2: LNHDA, SQIVND (reference sequence). The CDR3 bases are TGTGCCAGTAGTATCCTACAGGGGGCGACTGAAGCTTTCTTT. This encodes CASSILQGATEAFF.

CDR3 sequence reads: CASSQGVGGYNEAFF. The CDR3 DNA follows: TGCGCCAGCAGCCAAGGGGTCGGGGGATATAATGAAGCTTTCTTT. The chain recombines TRBV4-1 with TRBJ1-1; D might be TRBD1 (5 bases). CDR1 and CDR2 (germline): MGHRA, YSYEKL. The CDR3 extends over 15 amino acids. With 1 base removed from V and 7 bases from J, the gap between germline ends came to 16 bases.

The rearrangement joins TRBV2 to TRBJ2-1, with D possibly TRBD2 on 7 matching bases. Between the trimmed V and J ends, which lost 4 bases and 7 bases, there was a span of 14 bases. Germline V gene sequence: CDR1 SNHLY, CDR2 FYNNEI. This CDR3 is built from 14 residues. DNA for the CDR3: TGTGCCAGCAGTGCCCGTAGGGGGGGGAATGAGCAGTTCTTC. It is translated as CASSARRGGNEQFF.

The J gene is TRBJ1-2, the V gene TRBV9; 7 bases are shared with TRBD1. V lost 4 bases and J lost 4; bases outside the gene matches: 13. CDR1 is SGDLS, CDR2 YYNGEE, per germline. The CDR3 consists of 16 residues. CDR3: CASSTRGQAGSYGYTF. The CDR3, as DNA: TGTGCCAGCAGCACCAGAGGACAGGCCGGGTCCTATGGCTACACCTTC.

This rearrangement joins TRBV23-1 to TRBJ1-1, with 7 positions matching TRBD1. TRBV23-1 is placed among ORFs of uncertain function. The CDR3 extends over 15 amino acids. Trimming cost V 0 bases and J 0 bases; bases outside gene matches: 1. CDR3 bases: TGCGCCAGCAGTCAATCGGGGACAGTGAACACTGAAGCTTTCTTT. Amino acid sequence: CASSQSGTVNTEAFF.

The chain uses TRBV18 and TRBJ2-3; a possible D gene is TRBD2 (6 bases). The CDR3 is 15 amino acids. CDR1 is KGHSH, CDR2 LQKENI, per germline. The V end lost 3 bases, the J end lost 4 bases, and 14 bases lay between the germline ends. CDR3 sequence: CASSPAGGAADTQYF. The CDR3 bases are TGTGCCAGCTCACCCGCCGGGGGTGCGGCAGATACGCAGTATTTT.

The V gene is TRBV18, the J gene TRBJ2-6, with 11 bases lining up with TRBD1. Losses at the gene ends were 6 bases for V and 2 bases for J; bases not matched to a gene: 6. This CDR3 comprises 17 residues. Per the germline V gene, CDR1 is KGHSH and CDR2 is LQKENI. The CDR3 spells CASSPGTGGTGANVLTF. The CDR3, as DNA: TGTGCCAGCTCGCCCGGGACAGGGGGAACTGGGGCCAACGTCCTGACTTTC.

V usage is TRBV5-1 and J usage is TRBJ1-1, with D possibly matching TRBD1 (6 bases). CDR1 SGHRS and CDR2 YFSETQ come from the germline V gene. Trimming left V 4 bases short and J 3 bases short, with 13 bases between. The CDR3 length is 14 residues. The CDR3 region has the DNA TGCGCCAGCAGCAGAGGGGGTTTAGACACTGAAGCTTTCTTT. The encoded protein is CASSRGGLDTEAFF.

This clone has just a few counts. The chain links TRBV7-9 to TRBJ1-3, with TRBD1 identical over 7 bases. V lost 4 bases to trimming and J lost 2 bases; unmatched junction nucleotides: 5. Germline V gives CDR1 SEHNR, CDR2 FQNEAQ (reference sequence). The CDR3 has 15 residues. The CDR3 nucleotides are TGTGCCAGCAGCTCTGGACAGGCCGCTGGAAACACCATATATTTT. This gives the protein CASSSGQAAGNTIYF.